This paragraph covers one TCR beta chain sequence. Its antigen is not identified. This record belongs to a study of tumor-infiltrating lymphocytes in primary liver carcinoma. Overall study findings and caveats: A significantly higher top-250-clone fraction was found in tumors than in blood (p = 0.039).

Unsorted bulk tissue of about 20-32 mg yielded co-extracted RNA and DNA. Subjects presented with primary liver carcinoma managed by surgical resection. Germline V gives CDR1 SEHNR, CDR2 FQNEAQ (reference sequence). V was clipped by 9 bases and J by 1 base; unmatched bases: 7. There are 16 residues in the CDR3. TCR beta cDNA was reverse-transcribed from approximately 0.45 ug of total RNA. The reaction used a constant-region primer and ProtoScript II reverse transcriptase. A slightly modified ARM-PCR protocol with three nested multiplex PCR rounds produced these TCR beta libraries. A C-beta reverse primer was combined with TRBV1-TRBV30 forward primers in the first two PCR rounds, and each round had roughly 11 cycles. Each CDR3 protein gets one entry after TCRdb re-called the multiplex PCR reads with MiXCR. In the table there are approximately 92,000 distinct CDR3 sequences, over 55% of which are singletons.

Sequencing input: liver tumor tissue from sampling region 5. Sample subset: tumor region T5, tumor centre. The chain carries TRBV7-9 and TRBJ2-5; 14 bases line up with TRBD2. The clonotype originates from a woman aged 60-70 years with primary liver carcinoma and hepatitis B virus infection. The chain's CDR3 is CASTGTSGGPQETQYF. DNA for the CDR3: TGTGCCAGTACCGGGACTAGCGGGGGTCCCCAAGAGACCCAGTACTTC.